The next 15 T cell receptor beta chains were all read from a single sample in a study of cytomegalovirus exposure and HLA in healthy donors. PCR involved 60 Vbeta and 13 Jbeta primers. Assay used: immunoSEQ multiplex PCR; TCRdb lists only in-frame clones, some missing. The data contain 90,000 to 150,000 clones, 50% to 65% of them seen just once; the ten biggest clones take up 9% to 10%. The material sequenced was PBMCs. These receptor sequences come from a man in his forties in good health and CMV-seropositive.

V usage is TRBV27 and J usage is TRBJ2-7; D might be TRBD1 (6 bases). There are 14 residues in the CDR3. CDR1 is MNHEY, CDR2 SMNVEV, per germline (reference sequence). Trimming took off 5 bases at V and 3 bases at J, with 14 bases between the two ends. CDR3 in DNA: TGTGCCAGCAGTCTACAGGGAGCTCACTACGAGCAGTACTTC. Translated: CASSLQGAHYEQYF.

V is TRBV6-1 and J is TRBJ1-2, with D possibly being TRBD1 (6 bases). From germline, CDR1 is MNHNS and CDR2 SASEGT. The CDR3 runs 13 residues. Trimming shortened V by 9 bases and J by 4 bases, and 15 bases separated the two germline ends. CDR3: CASGWGGGYGYTF. CDR3 DNA sequence: TGTGCCAGTGGGTGGGGAGGGGGCTATGGCTACACCTTC.

The gene calls are TRBV10-3 and TRBJ1-2, with D uncertain. The CDR3 totals 17 residues. Looked up from germline, CDR1 is ENHRY and CDR2 is SYGVKD. Deletions cut 0 bases from V and 5 bases from J, with 19 bases between. The CDR3 loop reads CAISESFVTEAGYGYTF. The CDR3 coding sequence is TGTGCCATCAGTGAGTCCTTTGTAACCGAGGCTGGGTATGGCTACACCTTC.

A few counts support this clone. V and J are TRBV6-1 and TRBJ2-2, with TRBD2 identical over 7 bases. V shed 6 bases and J 5 bases; nucleotides not matched to a gene: 6. CDR3 length equals 14 residues. Germline V CDR1 and CDR2: MNHNS, SASEGT. CDR3 sequence reads: CASSVLGGTGELFF. The CDR3 DNA reads as TGTGCCAGCAGCGTACTCGGGGGGACCGGGGAGCTGTTTTTT.

The chain uses TRBV9 and TRBJ1-5, with D possibly TRBD1 on 6 matching bases. CDR3 length: 14 amino acids. Germline loops: CDR1 SGDLS, CDR2 YYNGEE. Trimming cost V 4 bases and J 7 bases, with 15 bases left between them. The CDR3 region is CASSKRQDGQPQHF. In DNA form, the CDR3 reads TGTGCCAGCAGCAAAAGACAGGATGGCCAGCCCCAGCATTTT.

The CDR3 region has the DNA TGCGCCAGCAGCTTGGCCAGCGGGGGGAACACAGATACGCAGTATTTT. It yields the protein CASSLASGGNTDTQYF. The chain uses TRBV5-1 and TRBJ2-3; TRBD2 agrees at 9 bases. CDR3 length: 16 amino acids. J was trimmed by 2 bases and V by 0 bases; bases with no gene match: 4. The V gene's germline CDR1 is SGHRS and CDR2 YFSETQ.

The chain combines TRBV29-1 with TRBJ1-2; 8 nucleotides match TRBD1. Germline-derived CDR1 and CDR2 are SQVTM and ANQGSEA. CDR3 length: 11 residues. The junction had 4 bases not matched to a gene; V was cut back by 6 bases and J by 7 bases. This chain's CDR3 is CSVDRGGGYTF. Here the CDR3 DNA reads TGCAGCGTCGACAGGGGCGGTGGCTACACCTTC.

V usage is TRBV21-1 and J usage is TRBJ1-4; the table's D call, TRBD1, was not checked against the DNA. TRBV21-1 is labeled a pseudogene. The CDR3 covers 16 residues. The CDR3, as DNA: TGTGCCAGCAGCAAAGTCCCCAGTTATTCTAATGAAAAACTGTTTTTT. It codes for CASSKVPSYSNEKLFF.

There are a few counts of this clone. The chain joins TRBV7-8 to TRBJ1-3; TRBD1 aligns across 7 bases. Germline trimming cut 3 bases from V and 3 bases from J; bases unmatched to any gene: 5. The CDR3 extends over 15 amino acids. Germline V gene sequence: CDR1 SGHVS, CDR2 FQNEAQ. The CDR3 DNA reads as TGTGCCAGCAGCTTGCTTACAGGGGTTGGAAACACCATATATTTT. It specifies CASSLLTGVGNTIYF.

The genes are TRBV7-9 and TRBJ1-2; TRBD1 aligns across 7 bases. The CDR3 runs 15 residues. The junction had 7 bases not matched to a gene; V was cut back by 1 base and J by 5 bases. CDR1 is SEHNR, CDR2 FQNEAQ, per germline (reference sequence). The CDR3: CASSLGSAGGYGYTF. The CDR3 DNA is TGTGCCAGCAGCTTAGGGTCGGCAGGGGGGTATGGCTACACCTTC.

The chain links TRBV20-1 to TRBJ2-3, with D uncertain. Deletions cut 3 bases from V and 6 bases from J, with 4 bases between. The V gene's germline CDR1 is DFQATT and CDR2 SNEGSKA (reference sequence). The CDR3 spans 10 residues. The CDR3 nucleotides read TGCAGTGCTAGCTACGATACGCAGTATTTT. It encodes CSASYDTQYF.

V and J are TRBV11-3 and TRBJ2-3; no reliable D call. Germline CDR1 SGHNT, CDR2 YENEEA. Trimming pared 6 bases from V and 3 bases from J, leaving 13 bases between. This CDR3 spans 14 amino acids. The CDR3 sequence: CASSPNRVTDTQYF. The CDR3 bases are TGTGCCAGCAGTCCCAATCGGGTTACAGATACGCAGTATTTT.

The chain is built from TRBV4-1 and TRBJ2-3; 7 bases fit TRBD1. The CDR3 length is 16 residues. Looked up from germline, CDR1 is MGHRA and CDR2 is YSYEKL. With V trimmed by 3 bases and J by 4 bases, 10 bases remained unmatched. CDR3 loop: CASSHQGVRNPDTQYF. The CDR3 DNA reads as TGCGCCAGCAGCCACCAGGGGGTGAGGAACCCAGATACGCAGTATTTT.

This clone was picked up a small number of times. The V call is TRBV5-1, the J call TRBJ1-1, with TRBD1 as a possible D gene (5 bases). Trimming left V 0 bases short and J 5 bases short, with 17 bases between. The CDR3 consists of 16 residues. CDR1 is SGHRS, CDR2 YFSETQ, per germline. The CDR3: CASSLAGIGGKTEAFF. As DNA, the CDR3 is TGCGCCAGCAGCTTGGCGGGTATCGGGGGAAAGACTGAAGCTTTCTTT.

DNA of the CDR3: TGTGCCAGCAGCAAGGGGACAGGGAGAACCGGGGAGCTGTTTTTT. This translates into CASSKGTGRTGELFF. The chain has TRBV21-1 and TRBJ2-2; the table's D gene call, TRBD1, was not cross checked with the DNA. TRBV21-1 is marked as a pseudogene. CDR3 length: 15 residues.